This entry describes one T cell receptor (beta chain). What it recognizes is unknown. These data originate in a study of brain T cells in children with intractable seizures. The sequenced cases were selected for having the highest brain T cell transcript signatures. Pre-surgery treatment included at least one anti-epileptic drug. Data came from immunoSEQ multiplex PCR; TCRdb stores just in-frame clones and leaves some out. The data contain over 95,000 clones, roughly 94% of them seen just once; the ten biggest clones take up 3.5% to 4%. CDR1 is MGHRA and CDR2 is YSYEKL in the germline V gene. The CDR3 has 17 amino acids. V gave up 1 base and J gave up 3 bases; unmatched junction bases: 11. Study results and caveats: Only CDR3 sequence similarity suggested viral specificity, without known HCMV serostatus. Pre- and post-surgery blood differed in depth, so pre-surgery absences may be undersampling.

This sequence originates from a boy in the first two years of life with hemimegalencephaly and intractable seizures. This chain joins TRBV4-1 and TRBJ2-7; TRBD2 matches 8 bases. The sample consisted of peripheral blood, taken at surgery. CDR3 nucleotides: TGCGCCAGCAGCCAAGTTTACGGGACTAGACCGCTCTACGAGCAGTACTTC. Translation gives CASSQVYGTRPLYEQYF.